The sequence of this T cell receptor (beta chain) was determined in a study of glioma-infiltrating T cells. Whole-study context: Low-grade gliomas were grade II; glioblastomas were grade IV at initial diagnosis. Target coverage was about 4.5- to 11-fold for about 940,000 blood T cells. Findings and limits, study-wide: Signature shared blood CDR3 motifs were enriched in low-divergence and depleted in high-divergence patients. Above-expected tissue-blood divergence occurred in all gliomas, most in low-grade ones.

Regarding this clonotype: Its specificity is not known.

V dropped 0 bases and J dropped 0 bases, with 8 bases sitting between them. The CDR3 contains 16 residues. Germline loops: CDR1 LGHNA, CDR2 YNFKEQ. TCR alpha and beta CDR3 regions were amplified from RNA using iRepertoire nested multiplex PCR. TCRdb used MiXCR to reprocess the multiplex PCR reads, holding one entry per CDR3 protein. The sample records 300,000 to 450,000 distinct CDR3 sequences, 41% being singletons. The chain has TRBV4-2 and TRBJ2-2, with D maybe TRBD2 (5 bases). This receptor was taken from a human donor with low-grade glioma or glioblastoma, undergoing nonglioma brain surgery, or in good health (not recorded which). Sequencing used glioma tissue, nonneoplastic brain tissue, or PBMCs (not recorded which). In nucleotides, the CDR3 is TGTGCCAGCAGCCAAGACGAGCGGTCGAACACCGGGGAGCTGTTTTTT. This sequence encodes CASSQDERSNTGELFF.